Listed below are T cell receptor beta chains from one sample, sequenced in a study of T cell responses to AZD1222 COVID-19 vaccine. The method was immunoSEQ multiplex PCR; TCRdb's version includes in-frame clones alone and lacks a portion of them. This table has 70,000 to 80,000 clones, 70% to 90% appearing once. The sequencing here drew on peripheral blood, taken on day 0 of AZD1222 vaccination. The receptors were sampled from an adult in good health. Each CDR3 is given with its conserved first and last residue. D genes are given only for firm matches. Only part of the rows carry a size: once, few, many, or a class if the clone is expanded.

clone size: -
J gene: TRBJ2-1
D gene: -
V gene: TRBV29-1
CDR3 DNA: TGCAGCGTTGATCAGGGCTCAAGCTCCTACAATGAGCAGTTCTTC
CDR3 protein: CSVDQGSSSYNEQFF

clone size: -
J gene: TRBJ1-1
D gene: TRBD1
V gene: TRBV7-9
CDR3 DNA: TGTGCCAGCAGCTTAAGGGGACAGGGGGGTGCTGAAGCTTTCTTT
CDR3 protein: CASSLRGQGGAEAFF

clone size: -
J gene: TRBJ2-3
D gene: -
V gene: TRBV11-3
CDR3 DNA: TGTGCCAGCAGCTCCGAGTTTACCCCGCAGTATTTT
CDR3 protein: CASSSEFTPQYF

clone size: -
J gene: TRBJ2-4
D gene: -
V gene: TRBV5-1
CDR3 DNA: TGCGCCAGCAGCTCGGAACCCACAGGGCTTCCCAAAAACATTCAGTACTTC
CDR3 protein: CASSSEPTGLPKNIQYF

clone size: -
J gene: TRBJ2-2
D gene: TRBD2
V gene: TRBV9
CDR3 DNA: TGTGCCCGCAGCCCGCGGGGGGGGGCCACCGGGGAGCTGTTTTTT
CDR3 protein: CARSPRGGATGELFF

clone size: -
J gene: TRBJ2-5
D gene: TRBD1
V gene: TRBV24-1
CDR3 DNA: TGTGCCACCAGTGATGCTCCAGGGGGTGGAGAGACCCAGTACTTC
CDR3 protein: CATSDAPGGGETQYF

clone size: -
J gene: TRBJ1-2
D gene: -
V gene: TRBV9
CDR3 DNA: TGTGCCAGCACCCGAGGGGACTATGGCTACACCTTC
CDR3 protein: CASTRGDYGYTF

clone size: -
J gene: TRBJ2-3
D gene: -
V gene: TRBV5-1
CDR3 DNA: TGCGCCAGCAGCCCGGAATTTTCTAGCACAGATACGCAGTATTTT
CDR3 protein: CASSPEFSSTDTQYF

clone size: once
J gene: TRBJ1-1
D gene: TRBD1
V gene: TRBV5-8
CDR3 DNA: TGTGCCAGCAGCTTGTTGTGGACAGGCTCTTTCGGAGAAGCTTTCTTT
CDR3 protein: CASSLLWTGSFGEAFF

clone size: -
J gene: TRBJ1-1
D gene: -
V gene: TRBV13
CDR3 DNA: TGTGCCAGCAGCACCCGACATGGGGCTGAAGCTTTCTTT
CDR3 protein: CASSTRHGAEAFF

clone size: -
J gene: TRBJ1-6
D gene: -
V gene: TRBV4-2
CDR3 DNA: TGTGCCAGCAGCCAAGAGTTCGGGGGAGGAGATTCACCCCTCCACTTT
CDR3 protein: CASSQEFGGGDSPLHF

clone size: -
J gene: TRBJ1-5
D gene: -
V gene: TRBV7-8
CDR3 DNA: TGTGCCAGCAGCTTAGCAGGGGAATATCAGCCCCAGCATTTT
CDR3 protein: CASSLAGEYQPQHF

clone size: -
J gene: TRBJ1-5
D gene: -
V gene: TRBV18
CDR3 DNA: TGTGCCAGCTCACCACCGCCGGGGGGCAAACAGCCCCAGCATTTT
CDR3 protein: CASSPPPGGKQPQHF

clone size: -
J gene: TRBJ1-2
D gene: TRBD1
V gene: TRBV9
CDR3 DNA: TGTGCCAGCAGCGTAGACAGGGGCGGCTACACCTTC
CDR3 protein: CASSVDRGGYTF

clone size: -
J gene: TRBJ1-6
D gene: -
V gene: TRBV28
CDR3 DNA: TGTGCCAGCAGTTATGGGGGGGGCAATTCACCCCTCCACTTT
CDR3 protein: CASSYGGGNSPLHF

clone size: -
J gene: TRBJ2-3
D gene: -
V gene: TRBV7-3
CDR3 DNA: TGTGCCAGCGCGAGAAGGGTTAGCACAGATACGCAGTATTTT
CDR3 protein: CASARRVSTDTQYF

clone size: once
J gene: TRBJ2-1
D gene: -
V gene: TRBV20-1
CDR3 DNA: TGCAGCATGGTAGACAATGAGCAGTTCTTC
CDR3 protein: CSMVDNEQFF

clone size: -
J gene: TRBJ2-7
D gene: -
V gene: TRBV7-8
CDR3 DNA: TGTGCCAGCAGCTTAGCCTTCGGCCTAGAGAGAAGGCACGAGCAGTACTTC
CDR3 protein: CASSLAFGLERRHEQYF

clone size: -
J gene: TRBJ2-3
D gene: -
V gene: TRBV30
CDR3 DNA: TGTGCCTGGAGTGTAGCCACAGATACGCAGTATTTT
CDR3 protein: CAWSVATDTQYF

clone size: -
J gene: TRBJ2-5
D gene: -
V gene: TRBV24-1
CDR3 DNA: TGTGCCACCAGTGATTTGTTAGGGGGATGGGAGACCCAGTACTTC
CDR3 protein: CATSDLLGGWETQYF

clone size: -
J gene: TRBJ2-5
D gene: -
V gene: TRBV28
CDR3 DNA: TGTGCCAGCAGGCTGTCGGGGGCAGAGACCCAGTACTTC
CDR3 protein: CASRLSGAETQYF

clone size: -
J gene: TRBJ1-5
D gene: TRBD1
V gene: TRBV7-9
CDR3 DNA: TGTGCCAGCAGCTTACATGTAACGGACAGGGGGGATCAGCCCCAGCATTTT
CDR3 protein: CASSLHVTDRGDQPQHF

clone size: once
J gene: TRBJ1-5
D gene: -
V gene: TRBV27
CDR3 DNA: TGTGCCAGCAGTCTTAGGGAGAATCAGCCCCAGCATTTT
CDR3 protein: CASSLRENQPQHF

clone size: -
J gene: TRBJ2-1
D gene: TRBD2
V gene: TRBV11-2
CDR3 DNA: TGTGCCAGCAGCTTAGTTAGCGGGACTGAGCAGTTCTTC
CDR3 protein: CASSLVSGTEQFF

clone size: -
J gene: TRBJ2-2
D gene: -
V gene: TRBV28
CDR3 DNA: TGTGCCAGCAGGGGGTGGGTTACCGGGGAGCTGTTTTTT
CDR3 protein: CASRGWVTGELFF

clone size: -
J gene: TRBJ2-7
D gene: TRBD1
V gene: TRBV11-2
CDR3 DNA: TGTGCCAGCAGCTTCGGGACAGGCTACGAGCAGTACTTC
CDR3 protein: CASSFGTGYEQYF

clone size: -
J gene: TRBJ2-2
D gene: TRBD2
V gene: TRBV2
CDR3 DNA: TGTGCCAGCTGGACTAGCGGATCAAACACCGGGGAGCTGTTTTTT
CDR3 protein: CASWTSGSNTGELFF

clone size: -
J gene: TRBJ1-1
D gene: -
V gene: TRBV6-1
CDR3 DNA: TGTGCCAGCAGTGAACTGGAAGCTTTCTTT
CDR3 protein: CASSELEAFF

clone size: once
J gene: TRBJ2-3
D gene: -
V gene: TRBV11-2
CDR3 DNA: TGTGCCAGCAGGAGACCGGGACACATGACGTTGGATACGCAGTATTTT
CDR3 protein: CASRRPGHMTLDTQYF

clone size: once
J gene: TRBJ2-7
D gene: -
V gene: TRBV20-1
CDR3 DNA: TGCAGTGCTAGTGTCAGGGGCTCCGAGCAGTACTTC
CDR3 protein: CSASVRGSEQYF

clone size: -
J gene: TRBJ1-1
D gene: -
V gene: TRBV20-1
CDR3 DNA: TGCAGTCCTACCAGCTACACTGAAGCTTTCTTT
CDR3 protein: CSPTSYTEAFF

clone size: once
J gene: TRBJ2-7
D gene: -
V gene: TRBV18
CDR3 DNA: TGTGCCAGCTCACCACGGCAGCAGGGGACTGGCGAGCAGTACTTC
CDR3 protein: CASSPRQQGTGEQYF

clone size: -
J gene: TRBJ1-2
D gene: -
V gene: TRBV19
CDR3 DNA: TGTGCCAGTAGGCAGGGCCGCTTTGGCTACACCTTC
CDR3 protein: CASRQGRFGYTF

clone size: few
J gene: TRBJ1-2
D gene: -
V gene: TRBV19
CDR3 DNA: TGTGCCAGTAGTATTAAGGGAAACTATGGCTACACCTTC
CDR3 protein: CASSIKGNYGYTF

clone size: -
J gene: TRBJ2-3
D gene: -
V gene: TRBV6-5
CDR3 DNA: TGTGCCAGCAGCAAACTCTCCCCGGATACGCAGTATTTT
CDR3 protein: CASSKLSPDTQYF

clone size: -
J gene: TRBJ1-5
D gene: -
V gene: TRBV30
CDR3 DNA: TGTGCCTGGAGTGTATTAGGGCAGTATCAGCCCCAGCATTTT
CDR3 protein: CAWSVLGQYQPQHF